This T cell receptor (beta chain) was profiled in a study of blood T cell repertoires in COVID-19. Study in general: Samples of COVID-19 (acute and convalescent) were obtained from the United States, Italy and Spain.

Some clones are missing from TCRdb's copy, which holds only in-frame ones; the method was immunoSEQ multiplex PCR. The sample has more than 250,000 clones, about 90% seen once; the top ten hold 5.5% to 7%. Participants had their cohort set by participant-reported clinical history. The TCR sequence derives from a woman in her twenties or thirties who had recovered from COVID-19. Sequenced material: PBMCs or T cells enriched from blood (not recorded which).

Written as DNA, the CDR3 is TGTGCCTGGAGTGTACGCCAGGTTAACATTCAGTACTTC. It is translated as CAWSVRQVNIQYF. V is TRBV30 and J is TRBJ2-4; no clear D gene. This CDR3 is built from 13 residues. The germline V gene has CDR1 GTSNPN and CDR2 SVGIG (reference sequence). The V end lost 0 bases, the J end lost 7 bases, and 10 bases lay between the germline ends.